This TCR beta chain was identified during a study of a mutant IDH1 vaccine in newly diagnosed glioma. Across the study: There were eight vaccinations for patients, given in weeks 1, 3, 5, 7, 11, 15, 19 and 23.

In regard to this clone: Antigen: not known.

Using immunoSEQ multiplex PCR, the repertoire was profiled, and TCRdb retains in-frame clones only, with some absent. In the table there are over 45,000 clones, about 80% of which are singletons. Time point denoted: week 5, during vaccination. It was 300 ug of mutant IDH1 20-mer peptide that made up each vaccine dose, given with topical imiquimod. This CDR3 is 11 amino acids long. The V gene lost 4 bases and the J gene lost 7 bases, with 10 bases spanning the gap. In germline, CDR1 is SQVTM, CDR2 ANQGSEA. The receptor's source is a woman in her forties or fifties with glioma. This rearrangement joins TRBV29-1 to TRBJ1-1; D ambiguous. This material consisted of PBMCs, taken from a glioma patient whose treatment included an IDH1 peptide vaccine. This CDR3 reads CSVGNHGEAFF. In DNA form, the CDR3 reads TGCAGCGTTGGGAATCATGGTGAAGCTTTCTTT.